The clone carrying this T cell receptor beta chain was seen once. Only in-frame clones appear in the TCRdb table, and some are missing; sequencing was by immunoSEQ multiplex PCR. The sample has about 200,000 clones; roughly four fifths are singletons. Seattle participants joined during active infection and were tracked over time. Germline CDR1 reads MNHEY; CDR2 reads SVGAGI. The length of the CDR3 is 13 residues. Trimming removed 8 bases at V and 5 bases at J, with 16 bases between. The record originates from a study of blood T cell repertoires in COVID-19. Study at large: Sample material is recorded as cDNA or gDNA derived from T cells, B-cell-depleted T cells, or PBMCs.

The gene calls are TRBV6-5 and TRBJ2-7, with a tentative D call TRBD1 (6 bases). The sequence came from a woman of 80 years or more with COVID-19, enrolled during active disease. Sequencing used peripheral blood. The CDR3 nucleotides are TGTGCCAGCCTTTCGACCGGGACACACGAGCAGTACTTC. Translating gives CASLSTGTHEQYF.